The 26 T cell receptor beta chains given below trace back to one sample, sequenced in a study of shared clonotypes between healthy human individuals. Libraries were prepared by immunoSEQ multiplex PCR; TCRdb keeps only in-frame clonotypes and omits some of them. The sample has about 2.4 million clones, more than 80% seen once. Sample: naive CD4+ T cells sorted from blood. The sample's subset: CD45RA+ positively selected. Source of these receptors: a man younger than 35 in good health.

The CDR3 loop is CASSLAPGGYEQYF. CDR3 coding DNA: TGTGCCAGCAGTTTAGCTCCGGGAGGCTACGAGCAGTACTTC. V usage is TRBV6-5 and J usage is TRBJ2-7, with 7 bases matching TRBD2. Trimming cost V 4 bases and J 3 bases; bases outside gene matches: 6. CDR1 is MNHEY and CDR2 is SVGAGI in the germline V gene. CDR3 size: 14 residues.

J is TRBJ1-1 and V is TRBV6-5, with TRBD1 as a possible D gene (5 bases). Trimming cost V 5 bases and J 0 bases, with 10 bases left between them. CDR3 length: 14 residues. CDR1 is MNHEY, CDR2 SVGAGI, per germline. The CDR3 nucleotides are TGTGCCAGCAGTGCCGGGACGGTGAACACTGAAGCTTTCTTT. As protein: CASSAGTVNTEAFF.

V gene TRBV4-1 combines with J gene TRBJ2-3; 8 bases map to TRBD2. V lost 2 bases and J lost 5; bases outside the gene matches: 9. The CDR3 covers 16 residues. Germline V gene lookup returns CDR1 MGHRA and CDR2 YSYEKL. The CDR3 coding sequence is TGCGCCAGCAGCCAACCCCAACGGGGGGGGGAAGATACGCAGTATTTT. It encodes CASSQPQRGGEDTQYF.

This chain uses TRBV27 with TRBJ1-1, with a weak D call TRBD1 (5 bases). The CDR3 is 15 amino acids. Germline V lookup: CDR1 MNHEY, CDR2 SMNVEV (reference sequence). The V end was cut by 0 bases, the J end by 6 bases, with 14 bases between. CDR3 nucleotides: TGTGCCAGCAGTTTATCCCTCCAGGGCATAGCTGAAGCTTTCTTT. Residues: CASSLSLQGIAEAFF.

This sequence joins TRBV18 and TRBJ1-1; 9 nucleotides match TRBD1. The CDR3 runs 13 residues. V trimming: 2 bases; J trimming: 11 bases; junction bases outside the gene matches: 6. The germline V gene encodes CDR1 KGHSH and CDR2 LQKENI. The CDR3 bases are TGTGCCAGCTCACCAAACAGGGGGCAGGTGGCTTTCTTT. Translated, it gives CASSPNRGQVAFF.

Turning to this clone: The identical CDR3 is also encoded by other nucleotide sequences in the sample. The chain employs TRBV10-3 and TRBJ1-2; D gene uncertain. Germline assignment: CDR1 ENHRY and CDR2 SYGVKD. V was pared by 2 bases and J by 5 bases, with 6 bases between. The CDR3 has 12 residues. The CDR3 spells CAISEGDYGYTF. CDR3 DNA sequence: TGTGCCATCAGTGAGGGGGATTATGGCTACACCTTC.

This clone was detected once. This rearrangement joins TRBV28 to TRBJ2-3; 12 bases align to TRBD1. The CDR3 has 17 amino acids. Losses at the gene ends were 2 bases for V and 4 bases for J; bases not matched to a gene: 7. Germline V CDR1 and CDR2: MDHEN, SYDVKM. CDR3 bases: TGTGCCAGCAGTTTAGCGCCCGGGACAGGGGGCCCAGATACGCAGTATTTT. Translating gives CASSLAPGTGGPDTQYF.

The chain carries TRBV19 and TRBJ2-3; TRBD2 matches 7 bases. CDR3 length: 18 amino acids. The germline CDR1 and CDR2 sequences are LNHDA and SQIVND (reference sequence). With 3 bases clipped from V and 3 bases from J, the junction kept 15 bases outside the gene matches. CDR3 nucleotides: TGTGCCAGTAGTATTAGGACACTAGCGAGCGGCGTGACAGATACGCAGTATTTT. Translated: CASSIRTLASGVTDTQYF.

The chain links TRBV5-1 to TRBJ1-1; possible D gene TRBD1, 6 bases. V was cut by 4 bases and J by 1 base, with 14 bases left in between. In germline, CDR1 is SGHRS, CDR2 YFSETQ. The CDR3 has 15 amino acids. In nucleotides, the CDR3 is TGCGCCAGCAGCCCGGGAGTCAGGGGGAACACTGAAGCTTTCTTT. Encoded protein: CASSPGVRGNTEAFF. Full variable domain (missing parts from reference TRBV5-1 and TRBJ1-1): KAGVTQTPRYLIKTRGQQVTLSCSPISGHRSVSWYQQTPGQGLQFLFEYFSETQRNKGNFPGRFSGRQFSNSRSEMNVSTLELGDSALYLCASSPGVRGNTEAFFGQGTRLTVV.

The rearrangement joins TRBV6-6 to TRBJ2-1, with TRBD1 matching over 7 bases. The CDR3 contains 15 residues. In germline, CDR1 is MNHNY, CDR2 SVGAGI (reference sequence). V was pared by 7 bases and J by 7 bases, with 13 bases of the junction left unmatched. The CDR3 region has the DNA TGTGCCAGCACCCAGGGTCGGACAGGAGGAAATGAGCAGTTCTTC. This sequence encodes CASTQGRTGGNEQFF.

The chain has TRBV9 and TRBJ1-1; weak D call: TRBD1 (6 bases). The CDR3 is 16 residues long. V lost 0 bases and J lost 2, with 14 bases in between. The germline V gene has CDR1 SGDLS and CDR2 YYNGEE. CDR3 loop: CASSVVGGGKNTEAFF. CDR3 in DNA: TGTGCCAGCAGCGTAGTTGGGGGCGGGAAAAACACTGAAGCTTTCTTT.

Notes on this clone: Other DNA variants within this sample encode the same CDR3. The CDR3 region has the DNA TGCAGCGTCGGGACGGTCTCTGGAAACACCATATATTTT. The encoded protein is CSVGTVSGNTIYF. The V and J genes are TRBV29-1 and TRBJ1-3, with D possibly being TRBD1 (5 bases). The ends were cut back, 6 bases at V and 0 bases at J, with 9 bases in the middle. Germline CDR1 SQVTM, CDR2 ANQGSEA. CDR3 length: 13 residues.

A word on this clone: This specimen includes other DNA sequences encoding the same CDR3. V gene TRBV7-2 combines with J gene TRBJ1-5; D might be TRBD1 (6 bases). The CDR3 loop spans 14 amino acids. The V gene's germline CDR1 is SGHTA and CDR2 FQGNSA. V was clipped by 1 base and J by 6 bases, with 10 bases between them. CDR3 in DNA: TGTGCCAGCAGCTTAGACAGGGTCAGTCAGCCCCAGCATTTT. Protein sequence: CASSLDRVSQPQHF.

The CDR3 loop reads CASSPRDRLSYGYTF. Written as DNA, the CDR3 is TGTGCCAGCAGTCCTCGGGACAGGCTGTCCTATGGCTACACCTTC. This chain connects TRBV6-5 to TRBJ1-2; 8 bases line up with TRBD1. Per the germline V gene, CDR1 is MNHEY and CDR2 is SVGAGI. The CDR3 is 15 amino acids. V dropped 5 bases and J dropped 4; count of bases not matched to a gene: 9.

The CDR3 loop is CASSEIRGVGELFF. In nucleotides, the CDR3 is TGTGCCAGCAGTGAAATCAGGGGGGTCGGGGAGCTGTTTTTT. The V call is TRBV6-1, the J call TRBJ2-2; a weak D match, TRBD1 (7 bases). V dropped 2 bases and J dropped 7 bases, with 11 bases sitting between them. This CDR3 comprises 14 residues. Looked up from germline, CDR1 is MNHNS and CDR2 is SASEGT.

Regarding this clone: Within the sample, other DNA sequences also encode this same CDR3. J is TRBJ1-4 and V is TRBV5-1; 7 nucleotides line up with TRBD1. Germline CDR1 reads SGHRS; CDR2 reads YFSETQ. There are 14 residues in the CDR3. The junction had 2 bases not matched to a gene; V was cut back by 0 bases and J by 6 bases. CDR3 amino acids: CASSLGRGDEKLFF. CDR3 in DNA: TGCGCCAGCAGCTTGGGCAGGGGGGATGAAAAACTGTTTTTT.

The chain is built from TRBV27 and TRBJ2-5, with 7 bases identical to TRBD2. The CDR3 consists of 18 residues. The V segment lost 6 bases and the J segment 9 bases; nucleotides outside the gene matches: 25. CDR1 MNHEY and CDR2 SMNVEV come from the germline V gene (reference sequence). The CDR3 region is CASRPRAGDYQPQGAQYF. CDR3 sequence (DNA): TGTGCCAGCAGACCTCGGGCCGGGGACTACCAGCCCCAAGGGGCCCAGTACTTC.

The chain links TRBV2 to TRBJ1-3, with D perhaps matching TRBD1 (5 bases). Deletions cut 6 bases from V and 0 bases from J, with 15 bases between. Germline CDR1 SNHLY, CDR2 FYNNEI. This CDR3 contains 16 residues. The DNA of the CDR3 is TGTGCCAGCAGCCTAAACCCGACAGTCTCTGGAAACACCATATATTTT. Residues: CASSLNPTVSGNTIYF.

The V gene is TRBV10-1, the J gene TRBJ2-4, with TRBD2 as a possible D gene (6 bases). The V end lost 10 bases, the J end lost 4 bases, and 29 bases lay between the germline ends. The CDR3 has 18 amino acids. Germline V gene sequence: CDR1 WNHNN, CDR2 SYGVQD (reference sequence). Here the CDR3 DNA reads TGCGCCACCAAGGCATTCCCGCCGGGAGCCCGTTCGAAAAACATTCAGTACTTC. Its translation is CATKAFPPGARSKNIQYF.

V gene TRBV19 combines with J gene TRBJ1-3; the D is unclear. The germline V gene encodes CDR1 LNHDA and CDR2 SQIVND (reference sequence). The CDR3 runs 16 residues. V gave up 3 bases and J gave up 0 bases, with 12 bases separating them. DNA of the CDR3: TGTGCCAGTAGTATCTTGACGGGGATCTCTGGAAACACCATATATTTT. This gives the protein CASSILTGISGNTIYF.

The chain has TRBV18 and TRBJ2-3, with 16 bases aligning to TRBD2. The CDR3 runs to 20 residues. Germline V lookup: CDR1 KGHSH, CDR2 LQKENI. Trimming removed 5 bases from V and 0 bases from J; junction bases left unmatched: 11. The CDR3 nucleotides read TGTGCCAGCTCATCTAAGCCGGGACTAGCGGGAGGGCCGAGCACAGATACGCAGTATTTT. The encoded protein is CASSSKPGLAGGPSTDTQYF.

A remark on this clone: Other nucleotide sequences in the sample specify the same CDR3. The DNA of the CDR3 is TGCGCCAGCAGTGGGGACAGACCCACAGATACGCAGTATTTT. This sequence encodes CASSGDRPTDTQYF. The rearrangement links TRBV10-1 to TRBJ2-3; 7 nucleotides line up with TRBD1. Germline trimming cut 4 bases from V and 2 bases from J; bases unmatched to any gene: 3. Per germline, CDR1 WNHNN and CDR2 SYGVQD (reference sequence). This CDR3 spans 14 amino acids.

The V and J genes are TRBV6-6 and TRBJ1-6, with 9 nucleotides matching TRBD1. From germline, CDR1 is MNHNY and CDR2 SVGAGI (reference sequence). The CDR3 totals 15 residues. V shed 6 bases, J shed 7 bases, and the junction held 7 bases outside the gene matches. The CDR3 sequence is CASSFGQGTNSPLHF. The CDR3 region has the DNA TGTGCCAGCAGCTTCGGACAGGGGACCAATTCACCCCTCCACTTT.

In DNA, the CDR3 is TGTGCCAGCAGTGAAAGAGGGGGCGGAAACACCATATATTTT. Translation: CASSERGGGNTIYF. The chain has TRBV25-1 and TRBJ1-3; TRBD1 agrees at 7 bases. The V gene's germline CDR1 is MGHDK and CDR2 SYGVNS. The CDR3 runs 14 residues. The junction had 2 bases not matched to a gene; V was cut back by 2 bases and J by 4 bases.

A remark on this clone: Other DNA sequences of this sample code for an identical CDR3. Here the CDR3 reads CASSYSSGGETQYF. As DNA, the CDR3 is TGTGCCAGCAGTTACTCTTCAGGGGGAGAGACCCAGTACTTC. The chain links TRBV6-5 to TRBJ2-5, with 7 bases that match TRBD1. There are 14 residues in the CDR3. Germline-derived CDR1 and CDR2 are MNHEY and SVGAGI. The ends lost 0 bases at V and 4 bases at J; junction bases unmatched: 2.

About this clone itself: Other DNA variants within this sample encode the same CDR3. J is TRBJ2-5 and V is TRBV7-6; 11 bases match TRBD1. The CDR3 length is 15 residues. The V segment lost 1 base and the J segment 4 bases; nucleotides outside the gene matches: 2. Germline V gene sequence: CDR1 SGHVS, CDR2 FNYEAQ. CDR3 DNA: TGTGCCAGCAGCTTAGTGGACAGGGGGCGAGAGACCCAGTACTTC. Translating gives CASSLVDRGRETQYF.